This is a list of T cell receptor beta chains from one sample in a study of CD8+CD57+ T cells in acquired aplastic anemia. One entry per CDR3 protein, called by TCRdb with MiXCR from the reads. This sample carries more than 100,000 distinct CDR3 sequences, less than 45% of them seen once, and the ten largest clones take 6.5% to 10%. Sample: sorted CD4+, CD8+, or CD8+CD57+ T cells (not recorded which) from PBMCs. These receptor sequences come from a human donor in good health, serving as a control. Each CDR3 is given with its conserved first and last residue. The D gene is left open where the match is weak. Rows give clone size only sometimes, using once, few, many, or a class for an expanded clone.

J,D,size,V,DNA,CDR3
TRBJ2-3,NA,few,TRBV18,TGTGCCAGCTCCTCCAGTCGGGATTTAGCAGATACGCAGTATTTT,CASSSSRDLADTQYF
TRBJ2-1,TRBD1,NA,TRBV7-8,TGTGCCAGCAGCAATCGGAGGACAGGCCCTTATGAGCAGTTCTTC,CASSNRRTGPYEQFF
TRBJ2-3,NA,many,TRBV19,TGTGCCAGTAACAGAGGAGGCACAGATACGCAGTATTTT,CASNRGGTDTQYF
TRBJ1-1,NA,many,TRBV12-3/TRBV12-4,TGTGCCAGCAGTCGATTAATGAGCACTGAAGCTTTCTTT,CASSRLMSTEAFF
TRBJ2-3,TRBD2,NA,TRBV12-3/TRBV12-4,TGTGCCAGCAGTTCTACTAGCGGGGGGTCTACAGATACGCAGTATTTT,CASSSTSGGSTDTQYF
TRBJ1-5,NA,many,TRBV7-6,TGTGCCAGCAGCCCCTCTGGCAATCAGCCCCAGCATTTT,CASSPSGNQPQHF
TRBJ2-7,NA,NA,TRBV29-1,TGCAGCGTCGTCAGGGGCTTAGGGTACGAGCAGTACTTC,CSVVRGLGYEQYF
TRBJ1-2,TRBD1,NA,TRBV3-1,TGTGCCAGCAGCCGAGTACGGGGACAGGGGGTCTCCTATGGCTACACCTTC,CASSRVRGQGVSYGYTF
TRBJ1-3,NA,few,TRBV7-2,TGTGCCAGCAGCCGAGGGCAGGGTTCTGGAAACACCATATATTTT,CASSRGQGSGNTIYF
TRBJ2-5,NA,many,TRBV5-1,TGCGCCAGCAGCCAGGGGGGCCAAGAGACCCAGTACTTC,CASSQGGQETQYF
TRBJ2-6,NA,NA,TRBV25-1,TGTGCCAGCAGGGTGGGAGGGGCCAACGTCCTGACTTTC,CASRVGGANVLTF